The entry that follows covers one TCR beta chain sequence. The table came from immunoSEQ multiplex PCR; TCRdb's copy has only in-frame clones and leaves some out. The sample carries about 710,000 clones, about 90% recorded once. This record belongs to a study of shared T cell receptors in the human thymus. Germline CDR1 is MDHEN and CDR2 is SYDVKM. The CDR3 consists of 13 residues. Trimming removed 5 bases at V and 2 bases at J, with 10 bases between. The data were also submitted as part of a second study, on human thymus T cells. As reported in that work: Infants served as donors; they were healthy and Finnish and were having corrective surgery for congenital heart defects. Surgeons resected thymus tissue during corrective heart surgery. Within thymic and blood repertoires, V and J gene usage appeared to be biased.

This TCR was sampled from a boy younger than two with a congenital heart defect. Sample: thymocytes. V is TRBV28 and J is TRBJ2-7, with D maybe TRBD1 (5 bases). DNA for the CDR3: TGTGCCAGCAGTCGCAGGGTGGCCTACGAGCAGTACTTC. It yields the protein CASSRRVAYEQYF. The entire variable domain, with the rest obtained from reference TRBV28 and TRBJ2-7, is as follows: DVKVTQSSRYLVKRTGEKVFLECVQDMDHENMFWYRQDPGLGLRLIYFSYDVKMKEKGDIPEGYSVSREKKERFSLILESASTNQTSMYLCASSRRVAYEQYFGPGTRLTVT.